This T cell receptor (beta chain) was observed in a study of blood T cells in healthy people across ages. With respect to this clonotype: Its antigen is not identified.

V trimming: 6 bases; J trimming: 9 bases; junction bases outside the gene matches: 8. The CDR3 contains 14 residues. Germline assignment: CDR1 SNHLY and CDR2 FYNNEI. Study-wide points: Donors of long life had a larger count of naive CD4+ cells and greater diversity than aged donors.

Every donor gave 8 to 10 milliliters of peripheral blood. Each sample gave at least 6.5 million isolated PBMCs. The amount of total RNA extracted per sample was at least 5.5 micrograms. Sample-barcoded 5' priming and a J-beta primer mix drove a second PCR of roughly 6 to 12 cycles. In TCRdb, the 5' RACE reads were re-called with MiXCR into one record per CDR3 protein. The data show roughly 1,700,000 distinct CDR3 sequences, with 28% seen just once and around 7.7% held by the top ten. The sample taken for sequencing was blood. This TCR derives from a woman under 40 in good health. The chain links TRBV2 to TRBJ2-1; 10 bases align to TRBD2. The CDR3 DNA sequence: TGTGCCAGCAGGACCGCTAGCGGGAGTAGTGAGCAGTTCTTC. It yields the protein CASRTASGSSEQFF.